One sample yielded the 32 T cell receptor beta chains listed below, sequenced in a study of blood T cell repertoires in COVID-19 (TCRdb year 2020). Library preparation used the immunoSEQ multiplex PCR assay. The table comes from immuneACCESS by way of TCRdb, which keeps in-frame sequences with V and J called. Part of the clones is missing from these tables; in studies checked, under half for an unresolved V gene and the rest for unknown reasons. A total of about 180,000 clones appear in this sample, about 85% of them only once. The leading ten clones occupy under 7.5% of the sample. The material sequenced was peripheral blood. These TCRs come from a man older than 75 with COVID-19, enrolled during active disease.

This chain links TRBV18 with TRBJ1-1; TRBD1 matches at 7 bases. The CDR3 totals 15 residues. CDR1 is KGHSH and CDR2 is LQKENI in the germline V gene. V gave up 6 bases and J gave up 6 bases; unmatched junction bases: 13. CDR3 amino acids: CASSPTTYRGPEAFF. The CDR3 nucleotides read TGTGCCAGCTCTCCGACCACGTACAGGGGACCTGAAGCTTTCTTT.

V is TRBV2 and J is TRBJ1-6, with 10 bases matching TRBD1. Germline CDR1 reads SNHLY; CDR2 reads FYNNEI. The trim removed 3 bases at V and 7 bases at J, leaving 6 bases unmatched. The CDR3 runs 16 residues. The CDR3 coding sequence is TGTGCCAGCAGTGAGAAGCCGGGACAGGGGAATTCACCCCTCCACTTT. As protein: CASSEKPGQGNSPLHF.

The gene calls are TRBV5-1 and TRBJ1-6, with a tentative D call TRBD1 (5 bases). This CDR3 comprises 18 residues. The V end lost 1 base, the J end lost 0 bases, and 14 bases lay between the germline ends. The germline CDR1 and CDR2 sequences are SGHRS and YFSETQ. CDR3 in amino acids: CASSLRDAGSSYNSPLHF. CDR3 DNA: TGCGCCAGCAGCTTGCGGGACGCCGGGAGCTCCTATAATTCACCCCTCCACTTT.

This clone was detected only a few times. The rearrangement links TRBV12-5 to TRBJ1-6; 7 bases map to TRBD1. The junction had 4 bases not matched to a gene; V was cut back by 2 bases and J by 3 bases. Germline lookup yields CDR1 LGHNT and CDR2 FRNRAP. The CDR3 length is 16 residues. The DNA of the CDR3 is TGTGCTAGTGGTTTGACAAACAGGGGCTATAATTCACCCCTCCACTTT. Residues: CASGLTNRGYNSPLHF.

V gene TRBV7-8 combines with J gene TRBJ2-7, with 10 bases that match TRBD2. There are 14 residues in the CDR3. Trimming at V came to 4 bases and at J to 4 bases, leaving 4 bases not matched to a gene. Germline values: CDR1 SGHVS, CDR2 FQNEAQ. The CDR3 DNA follows: TGTGCCAGCAGCTCTTGGACTAGCGGATACGAGCAGTACTTC. Its translation is CASSSWTSGYEQYF.

V and J are TRBV6-5 and TRBJ2-3, with TRBD2 as a possible D gene (7 bases). The CDR3 length is 15 residues. V was shortened by 6 bases and J by 1 base, with 14 bases between the two germline ends. CDR1 and CDR2 (germline): MNHEY, SVGAGI. CDR3: CASSWGGQGTDTQYF. CDR3 in DNA: TGTGCCAGCAGCTGGGGGGGGCAAGGCACAGATACGCAGTATTTT.

The chain carries TRBV10-3 and TRBJ1-2, with 10 bases identical to TRBD1. The CDR3 is made up of 16 amino acids. V shed 0 bases and J 4 bases; nucleotides not matched to a gene: 5. CDR1 and CDR2 (germline): ENHRY, SYGVKD. Written as DNA, the CDR3 is TGTGCCATCAGTGAGTCGGGGACAGGGGAATCCTATGGCTACACCTTC. It specifies CAISESGTGESYGYTF.

V gene TRBV6-5 combines with J gene TRBJ2-7; possibly TRBD2 for D (5 bases). Trimming cost V 8 bases and J 4 bases, with 12 bases left between them. The CDR3 is 12 amino acids. CDR1 and CDR2 (germline): MNHEY, SVGAGI. The CDR3 DNA sequence: TGTGCCAGCCGGGATTTTTTGTACGAGCAGTACTTC. This encodes CASRDFLYEQYF.

This chain's CDR3 is CASSGQLNTEAFF. CDR3 coding DNA: TGTGCCAGCAGTGGACAGTTGAACACTGAAGCTTTCTTT. The V and J genes are TRBV2 and TRBJ1-1, with D possibly matching TRBD1 (5 bases). Germline V gene data show CDR1 as SNHLY and CDR2 as FYNNEI. The CDR3 is 13 residues long. Trimming took off 4 bases at V and 0 bases at J, with 6 bases between the two ends.

The chain is built from TRBV5-5 and TRBJ2-2; the D is unclear. CDR3 length: 14 amino acids. Trimming cost V 1 base and J 4 bases, with 8 bases left between them. Germline V gene lookup returns CDR1 SGHKS and CDR2 YYEKEE (reference sequence). The CDR3 reads CASSLNSATGELFF. The CDR3 DNA reads as TGTGCCAGCAGCTTGAACTCCGCCACCGGGGAGCTGTTTTTT. Together with reference TRBV5-5 and TRBJ2-2, the CDR3 gives the full variable domain: DAGVTQSPTHLIKTRGQQVTLRCSPISGHKSVSWYQQVLGQGPQFIFQYYEKEERGRGNFPDRFSARQFPNYSSELNVNALLLGDSALYLCASSLNSATGELFFGEGSRLTVL.

This rearrangement joins TRBV5-5 to TRBJ2-3; D remains ambiguous. The CDR3 has 18 residues. V lost 1 base, J lost 1 base, and 19 bases lay in between. CDR1 is SGHKS and CDR2 is YYEKEE in the germline V gene (reference sequence). The CDR3 protein is CASSLRIRTSAGTDTQYF. CDR3 DNA: TGTGCCAGCAGCTTGAGGATCAGAACCAGTGCGGGCACAGATACGCAGTATTTT.

The chain couples TRBV7-9 to TRBJ1-5, with 7 bases fitting TRBD1. The CDR3 totals 15 residues. Germline V CDR1 and CDR2: SEHNR, FQNEAQ (reference sequence). J lost 3 bases, V lost 0 bases, and 2 bases had no gene match. The chain's CDR3 is CASSLAGTVNQPQHF. For the CDR3, the DNA is TGTGCCAGCAGCTTAGCTGGGACAGTCAATCAGCCCCAGCATTTT.

Here the CDR3 reads CASSWGQGRAEAFF. CDR3 coding DNA: TGCGCCAGCAGCTGGGGACAGGGTAGGGCTGAAGCTTTCTTT. This chain joins TRBV5-1 and TRBJ1-1, with 9 bases identical to TRBD1. V shed 3 bases, J shed 6 bases, and the junction held 6 bases outside the gene matches. Germline V gives CDR1 SGHRS, CDR2 YFSETQ. This CDR3 is built from 14 residues.

J is TRBJ2-1 and V is TRBV3-1 (or the pseudogene TRBV3-2); 8 nucleotides line up with TRBD1. V shed 2 bases, J shed 7 bases, and the junction held 4 bases outside the gene matches. This CDR3 has 14 residues. CDR1 is LGHDT and CDR2 is YNNKEL in the germline V gene (reference sequence). The CDR3 sequence: CASSQTGGGNEQFF. In DNA form, the CDR3 reads TGTGCCAGCAGCCAAACAGGGGGTGGGAATGAGCAGTTCTTC.

The chain links TRBV7-9 to TRBJ1-2, with 8 bases matching TRBD1. Germline V lookup: CDR1 SEHNR, CDR2 FQNEAQ (reference sequence). V lost 4 bases, J lost 7 bases, and 5 bases stayed unmatched. The CDR3 runs 13 residues. CDR3 sequence: CASSSQTGVGYTF. In DNA form, the CDR3 reads TGTGCCAGCAGCTCCCAGACAGGGGTTGGCTACACCTTC.

The chain is built from TRBV2 and TRBJ2-3; possibly TRBD1 for D (5 bases). The germline V and J ends were trimmed by 7 bases and 0 bases, with 17 bases remaining between them. The germline V gene encodes CDR1 SNHLY and CDR2 FYNNEI. The CDR3 contains 16 residues. The CDR3 DNA follows: TGTGCCAGCACCCGGATGACAGTCCTTAGCACAGATACGCAGTATTTT. It encodes CASTRMTVLSTDTQYF.

This clone was seen just once. This chain connects TRBV21-1 to TRBJ1-1. TRBV21-1 counts as a pseudogene. This CDR3 contains 13 residues. The CDR3 loop reads CASVPWRGTEAFF. The CDR3 DNA reads as TGTGCCAGCGTCCCCTGGCGGGGCACTGAAGCTTTCTTT.

This clone was recorded a few times. The chain links TRBV7-9 to TRBJ1-6, with 7 bases matching TRBD1. Germline V gene data show CDR1 as SEHNR and CDR2 as FQNEAQ (reference sequence). V lost 1 base to trimming and J lost 13 bases; unmatched junction nucleotides: 4. The CDR3 length is 13 residues. The CDR3 spells CASSLETGAPLHF. The CDR3 DNA follows: TGTGCCAGCAGCTTAGAAACAGGGGCCCCCCTCCACTTT.

This clone was counted a few times. The chain is built from TRBV2 and TRBJ1-6; D may be TRBD1 (5 bases). This CDR3 region has 15 residues. Germline V gene sequence: CDR1 SNHLY, CDR2 FYNNEI. V lost 7 bases and J 3 bases, leaving 13 bases between the germline ends. This CDR3 reads CASTPRGGYNSPLHF. For the CDR3, the DNA is TGTGCCAGCACTCCCCGGGGGGGCTATAATTCACCCCTCCACTTT.

V gene TRBV5-1 combines with J gene TRBJ1-2; 10 bases align to TRBD1. CDR3 length equals 14 residues. V shed 1 base, J shed 7 bases, and the junction held 4 bases outside the gene matches. CDR1 and CDR2 (germline): SGHRS, YFSETQ. The CDR3 here is CASSLRQGARGYTF. CDR3 nucleotides: TGCGCCAGCAGCTTGCGACAGGGGGCGCGTGGCTACACCTTC.

V is TRBV7-9 and J is TRBJ1-5, with no clear D. Germline loops: CDR1 SEHNR, CDR2 FQNEAQ (reference sequence). V was trimmed by 1 base and J by 3 bases, leaving 13 bases between them. The CDR3 loop spans 16 amino acids. The CDR3, as DNA: TGTGCCAGCAGCTTAGGGGCCTCTATCCCCAATCAGCCCCAGCATTTT. It translates to CASSLGASIPNQPQHF.

The chain is built from TRBV18 and TRBJ2-7; maybe TRBD1 (5 bases). The germline gives CDR1 KGHSH, CDR2 LQKENI. CDR3 length equals 14 residues. Trimming took 3 bases from V and 0 from J, leaving 9 bases between them. The CDR3 protein is CASSPATASYEQYF. CDR3 coding DNA: TGTGCCAGCTCACCCGCGACAGCCTCCTACGAGCAGTACTTC.

The chain combines TRBV28 with TRBJ1-5; unclear D gene. The V gene's germline CDR1 is MDHEN and CDR2 SYDVKM. CDR3 length equals 15 residues. The germline V and J ends were trimmed by 3 bases and 0 bases, with 9 bases remaining between them. CDR3 region: CASSFPAGSNQPQHF. For the CDR3, the DNA is TGTGCCAGCAGTTTTCCTGCGGGTAGCAATCAGCCCCAGCATTTT.

The chain links TRBV2 to TRBJ1-5; 7 nucleotides line up with TRBD1. Looked up from germline, CDR1 is SNHLY and CDR2 is FYNNEI. V was clipped by 6 bases and J by 9 bases; unmatched bases: 8. The CDR3 sequence is 13 residues long. The CDR3 reads CASSDLQGLPQHF. In DNA, the CDR3 is TGTGCCAGCAGCGATTTACAGGGGTTGCCCCAGCATTTT.

The V call is TRBV19, the J call TRBJ1-6; D remains unclear. CDR1 and CDR2 from the germline V gene are LNHDA and SQIVND (reference sequence). V lost 3 bases and J lost 5, with 8 bases in between. The CDR3 consists of 14 residues. The DNA for the CDR3 is TGTGCCAGTAGTATCGGTATCAATAATTCACCCCTCCACTTT. Its translation: CASSIGINNSPLHF.

This chain connects TRBV18 to TRBJ1-5; 8 bases fit TRBD1. Unmatched junction bases numbered 5, after V lost 5 bases and J lost 5 bases. In germline, CDR1 is KGHSH, CDR2 LQKENI. CDR3 length: 14 amino acids. Here the CDR3 DNA reads TGTGCCAGCTCAGGGACAGGTTTCGATCAGCCCCAGCATTTT. The encoded protein is CASSGTGFDQPQHF.

This chain joins TRBV7-3 and TRBJ2-2, with D possibly matching TRBD2 (5 bases). The CDR3 has 12 residues. V was pared by 7 bases and J by 6 bases, with 9 bases between. Germline lookup yields CDR1 SGHTA and CDR2 FQGTGA. The CDR3 sequence: CASTGGAGELFF. The DNA of the CDR3 is TGTGCCAGCACCGGAGGAGCCGGGGAGCTGTTTTTT.

A single count supports this clone. The chain's CDR3 is CASSLRGLSSDEQYF. CDR3 nucleotide sequence: TGCGCCAGCAGCCTACGCGGGTTATCGTCGGACGAGCAGTACTTC. The chain joins TRBV5-1 to TRBJ2-7; D may be TRBD2 (5 bases). The CDR3 sequence is 15 residues long. With 4 bases removed from V and 5 bases from J, the gap between germline ends came to 19 bases. The V gene's germline CDR1 is SGHRS and CDR2 YFSETQ.

The chain is built from TRBV21-1 and TRBJ1-4; TRBD1, as called in the table, went unchecked against the DNA. TRBV21-1 is tagged as a pseudogene. This CDR3 has 14 residues. CDR3 sequence: CASTGTVGVEKLFF. The CDR3 DNA follows: TGTGCCAGCACCGGGACAGTGGGAGTAGAAAAACTGTTTTTT.

The V gene is TRBV6-2 or TRBV6-3, the J gene TRBJ1-5; the D gene is possibly TRBD1 (6 bases). Germline loops: CDR1 MNHEY, CDR2 SVGEGT. With 6 bases removed from V and 7 bases from J, the gap between germline ends came to 16 bases. The CDR3 runs 14 residues. CDR3 nucleotide sequence: TGTGCCAGCAGCCCTACGACAGGATCCCAGCCCCAGCATTTT. Its protein product is CASSPTTGSQPQHF.

The chain couples TRBV4-3 to TRBJ2-2; 7 bases agree with TRBD2. The CDR3 has 16 amino acids. The germline V gene encodes CDR1 LGHNA and CDR2 YSLEER. V lost 4 bases and J lost 3; bases outside the gene matches: 8. CDR3 region: CASSRRLASDTGELFF. The DNA of the CDR3 is TGCGCCAGCAGCCGCCGACTAGCAAGTGACACCGGGGAGCTGTTTTTT.

Only one count was recorded for this clone. The V call is TRBV2, the J call TRBJ2-2; TRBD1 matches 8 bases. Trimming took 6 bases from V and 6 from J; bases not matched to a gene: 6. The CDR3 totals 14 residues. Germline V gene data show CDR1 as SNHLY and CDR2 as FYNNEI. CDR3 loop: CASREWTGPGELFF. In nucleotides, the CDR3 is TGTGCCAGCAGAGAGTGGACAGGGCCCGGGGAGCTGTTTTTT.